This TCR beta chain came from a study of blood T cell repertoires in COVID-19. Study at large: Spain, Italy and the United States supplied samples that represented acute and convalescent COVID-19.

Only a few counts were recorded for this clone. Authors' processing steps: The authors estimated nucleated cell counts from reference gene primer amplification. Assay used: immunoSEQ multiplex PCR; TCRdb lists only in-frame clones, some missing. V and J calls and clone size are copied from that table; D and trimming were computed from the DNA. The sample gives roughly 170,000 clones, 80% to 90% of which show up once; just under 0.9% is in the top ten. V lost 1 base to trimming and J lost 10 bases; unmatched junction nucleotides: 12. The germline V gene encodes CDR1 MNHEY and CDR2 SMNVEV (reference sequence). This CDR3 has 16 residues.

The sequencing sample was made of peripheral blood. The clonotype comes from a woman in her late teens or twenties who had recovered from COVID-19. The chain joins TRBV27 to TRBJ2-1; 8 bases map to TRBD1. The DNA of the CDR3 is TGTGCCAGCAGTTTATTTCGGACAGGGCAGATGGTCGAGCAGTTCTTC. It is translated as CASSLFRTGQMVEQFF.